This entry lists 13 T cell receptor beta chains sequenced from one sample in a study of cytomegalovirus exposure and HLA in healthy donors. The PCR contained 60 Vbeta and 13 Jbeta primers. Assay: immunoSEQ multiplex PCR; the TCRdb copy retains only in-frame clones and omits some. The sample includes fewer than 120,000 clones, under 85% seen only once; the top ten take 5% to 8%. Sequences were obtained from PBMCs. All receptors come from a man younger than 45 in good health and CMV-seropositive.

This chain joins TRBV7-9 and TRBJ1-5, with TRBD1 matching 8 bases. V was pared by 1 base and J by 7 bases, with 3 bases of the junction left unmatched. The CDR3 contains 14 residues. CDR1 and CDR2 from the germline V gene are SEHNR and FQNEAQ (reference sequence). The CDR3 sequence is CASSLGTGWQPQHF. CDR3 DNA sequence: TGTGCCAGCAGCTTAGGGACAGGGTGGCAGCCCCAGCATTTT. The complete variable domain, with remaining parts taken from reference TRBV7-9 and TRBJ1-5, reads DTGVSQNPRHKITKRGQNVTFRCDPISEHNRLYWYRQTLGQGPEFLTYFQNEAQLEKSRLLSDRFSAERPKGSFSTLEIQRTEQGDSAMYLCASSLGTGWQPQHFGDGTRLSIL.

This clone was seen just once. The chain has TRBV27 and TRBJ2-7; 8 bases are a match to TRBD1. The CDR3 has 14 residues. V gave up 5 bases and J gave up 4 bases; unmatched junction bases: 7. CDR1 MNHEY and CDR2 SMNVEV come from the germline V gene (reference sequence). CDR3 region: CASSIQGAEYEQYF. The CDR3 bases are TGTGCCAGCAGTATTCAGGGGGCGGAATACGAGCAGTACTTC.

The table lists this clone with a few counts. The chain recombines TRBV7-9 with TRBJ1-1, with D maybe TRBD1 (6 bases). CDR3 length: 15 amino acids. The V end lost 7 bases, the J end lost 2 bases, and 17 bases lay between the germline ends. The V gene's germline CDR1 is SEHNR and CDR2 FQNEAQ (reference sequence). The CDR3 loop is CASTTGNWDNTEAFF. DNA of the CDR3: TGTGCCAGCACCACAGGGAATTGGGACAACACTGAAGCTTTCTTT.

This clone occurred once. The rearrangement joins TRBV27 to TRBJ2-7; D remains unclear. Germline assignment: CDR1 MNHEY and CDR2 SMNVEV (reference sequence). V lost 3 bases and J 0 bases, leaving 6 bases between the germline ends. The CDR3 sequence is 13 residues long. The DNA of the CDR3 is TGTGCCAGCAGTTTGAGAATCTCCTACGAGCAGTACTTC. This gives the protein CASSLRISYEQYF.

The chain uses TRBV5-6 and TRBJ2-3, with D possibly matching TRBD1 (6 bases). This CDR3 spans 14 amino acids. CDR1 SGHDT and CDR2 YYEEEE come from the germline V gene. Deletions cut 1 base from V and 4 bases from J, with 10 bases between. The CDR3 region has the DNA TGTGCCAGCAGCTTGCTCAGGGGCCCAGATACGCAGTATTTT. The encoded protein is CASSLLRGPDTQYF.

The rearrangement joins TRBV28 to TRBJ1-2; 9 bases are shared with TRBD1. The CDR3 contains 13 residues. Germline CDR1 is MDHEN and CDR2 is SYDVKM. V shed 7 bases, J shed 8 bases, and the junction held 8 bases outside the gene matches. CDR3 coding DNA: TGTGCCAGCACAAGGGGACAGGGCCGAGGCTACACCTTC. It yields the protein CASTRGQGRGYTF.

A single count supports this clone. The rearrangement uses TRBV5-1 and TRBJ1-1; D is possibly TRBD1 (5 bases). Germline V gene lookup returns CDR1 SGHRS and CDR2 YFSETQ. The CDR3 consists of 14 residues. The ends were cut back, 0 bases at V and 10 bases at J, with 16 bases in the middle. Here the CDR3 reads CASSLEISRDRAFF. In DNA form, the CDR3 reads TGCGCCAGCAGCTTGGAAATAAGCAGGGATCGAGCTTTCTTT. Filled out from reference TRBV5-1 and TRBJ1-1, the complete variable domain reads KAGVTQTPRYLIKTRGQQVTLSCSPISGHRSVSWYQQTPGQGLQFLFEYFSETQRNKGNFPGRFSGRQFSNSRSEMNVSTLELGDSALYLCASSLEISRDRAFFGQGTRLTVV.

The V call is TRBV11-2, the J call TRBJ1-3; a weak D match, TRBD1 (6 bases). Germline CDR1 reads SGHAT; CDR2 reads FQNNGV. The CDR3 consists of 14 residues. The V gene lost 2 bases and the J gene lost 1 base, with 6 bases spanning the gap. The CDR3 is CASSLTGSGNTIYF. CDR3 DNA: TGTGCCAGCAGCTTAACAGGGTCTGGAAACACCATATATTTT.

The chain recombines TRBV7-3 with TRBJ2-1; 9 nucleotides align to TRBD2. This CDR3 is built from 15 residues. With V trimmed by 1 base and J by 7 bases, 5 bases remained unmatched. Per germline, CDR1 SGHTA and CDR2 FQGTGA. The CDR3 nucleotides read TGTGCCAGCAGCTTAAGCGGGGGGGCAGTGAATGAGCAGTTCTTC. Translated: CASSLSGGAVNEQFF.

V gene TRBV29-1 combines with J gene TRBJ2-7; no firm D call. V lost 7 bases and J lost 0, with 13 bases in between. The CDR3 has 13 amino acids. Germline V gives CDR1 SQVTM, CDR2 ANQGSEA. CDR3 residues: CSASKENSYEQYF. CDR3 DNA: TGCAGCGCCAGCAAGGAGAACTCCTACGAGCAGTACTTC.

Written as DNA, the CDR3 is TGTGCCACCAGCAGATTCTCACGACGGGGTGAAAAACTGTTTTTT. It encodes CATSRFSRRGEKLFF. The rearrangement joins TRBV15 to TRBJ1-4; D is ambiguous. The CDR3 loop spans 15 amino acids. Trimming cost V 2 bases and J 7 bases, with 14 bases left between them. In germline, CDR1 is LNHNV, CDR2 YYDKDF (reference sequence).

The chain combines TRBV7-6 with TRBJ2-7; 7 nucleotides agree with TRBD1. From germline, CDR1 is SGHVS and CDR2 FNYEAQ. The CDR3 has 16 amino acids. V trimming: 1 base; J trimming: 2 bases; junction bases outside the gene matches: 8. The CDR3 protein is CASSLEADRVAYEQYF. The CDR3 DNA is TGTGCCAGCAGCTTAGAGGCCGACAGGGTCGCCTACGAGCAGTACTTC.

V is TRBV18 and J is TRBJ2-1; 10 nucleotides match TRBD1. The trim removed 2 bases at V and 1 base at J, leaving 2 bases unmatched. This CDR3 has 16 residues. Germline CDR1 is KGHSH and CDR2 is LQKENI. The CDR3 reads CASSPWTGGSYNEQFF. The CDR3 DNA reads TGTGCCAGCTCACCATGGACAGGGGGATCCTACAATGAGCAGTTCTTC. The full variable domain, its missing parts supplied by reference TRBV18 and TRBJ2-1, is NAGVMQNPRHLVRRRGQEARLRCSPMKGHSHVYWYRQLPEEGLKFMVYLQKENIIDESGMPKERFSAEFPKEGPSILRIQQVVRGDSAAYFCASSPWTGGSYNEQFFGPGTRLTVL.